The 19 T cell receptor beta chains below all came from one sample that was sequenced in a study of blood T cells in healthy people across ages. Through a sample-barcoded 5' primer and a J-beta primer mix, a second PCR was run for roughly 7 to 11 cycles. TCRdb re-called the 5' RACE reads through MiXCR, storing one row per CDR3 protein. The sample contains approximately 600,000 distinct CDR3 sequences, about 53% of which appear only once. The specimen sequenced was blood. All receptors derive from a man aged 60-69 years in good health.

There are a few counts of this clonotype. The CDR3 sequence: CASRPGSSGRIAKNIQYF. The CDR3 region has the DNA TGTGCCAGCAGGCCTGGGAGTAGCGGACGTATAGCCAAAAACATTCAGTACTTC. This chain connects TRBV6-1 to TRBJ2-4, with a tentative D call TRBD2 (6 bases). CDR1 is MNHNS, CDR2 SASEGT, per germline. The V and J ends lost 6 bases and 0 bases respectively, with 21 bases between them. This CDR3 contains 18 residues.

This clonotype was observed a handful of times. This chain joins TRBV29-1 and TRBJ1-1; D gene uncertain. This CDR3 is 14 amino acids long. Per the germline V gene, CDR1 is SQVTM and CDR2 is ANQGSEA. Trimming removed 8 bases at V and 4 bases at J, with 20 bases between. The CDR3 DNA sequence: TGCAGCTCCAAAGACGCCCCCCACGGCACTGAAGCTTTCTTT. It codes for CSSKDAPHGTEAFF.

The J gene is TRBJ2-1, the V gene TRBV27; 7 bases map to TRBD1. CDR1 and CDR2 (germline): MNHEY, SMNVEV (reference sequence). This CDR3 has 15 residues. V lost 0 bases, J lost 6 bases, and 5 bases stayed unmatched. Written as DNA, the CDR3 is TGTGCCAGCAGTTTATCAGGGGGCGGCTTCAATGAGCAGTTCTTC. It is translated as CASSLSGGGFNEQFF.

This clonotype was counted between two and nine times. The CDR3 region is CASSQRSKPLDNEQYF. CDR3 nucleotides: TGTGCCAGCAGCCAACGCAGCAAACCACTTGACAATGAGCAGTACTTC. The chain uses TRBV4-2 and TRBJ2-5; D is unresolved. This CDR3 has 16 residues. Trimming took 2 bases from V and 11 from J, leaving 24 bases between them. From germline, CDR1 is LGHNA and CDR2 YNFKEQ.

The chain uses TRBV25-1 and TRBJ1-1; D remains unclear. The CDR3 contains 15 residues. Trimming removed 1 base at V and 1 base at J, with 10 bases between. Germline values: CDR1 MGHDK, CDR2 SYGVNS. The CDR3 region is CASSESGVGNTEAFF. The CDR3 bases are TGTGCCAGCAGTGAATCTGGGGTTGGGAACACTGAAGCTTTCTTT.

This clonotype turned up a few times. The chain combines TRBV27 with TRBJ2-7, with 7 bases that match TRBD2. The CDR3 has 12 residues. Germline-derived CDR1 and CDR2 are MNHEY and SMNVEV (reference sequence). The V gene end was trimmed by 5 bases and the J gene end by 7 bases; junction bases not matched to a gene: 5. The CDR3, as DNA: TGTGCCAGCAGTCCGGTGGGAGGGGAGCAGTACTTC. Translated: CASSPVGGEQYF.

The genes are TRBV12-3 or TRBV12-4 and TRBJ2-2; no clear D. The CDR3 covers 11 residues. The ends were cut back, 8 bases at V and 6 bases at J, with 7 bases in the middle. The CDR3 is CASQSPGELFF. CDR3 nucleotides: TGTGCCAGCCAAAGCCCCGGGGAGCTGTTTTTT.

This clonotype has a handful of counts. The V gene is TRBV20-1, the J gene TRBJ2-1; the D is unclear. Per germline, CDR1 DFQATT and CDR2 SNEGSKA (reference sequence). The V end was cut by 5 bases, the J end by 6 bases, with 8 bases between. CDR3 length equals 11 residues. CDR3 nucleotides: TGCAGTGCTTTCCTTAGCAATGAGCAGTTCTTC. Its protein is CSAFLSNEQFF.

The gene calls are TRBV20-1 and TRBJ1-1; D is unclear. Germline values: CDR1 DFQATT, CDR2 SNEGSKA (reference sequence). V was shortened by 5 bases and J by 1 base, with 11 bases between the two germline ends. CDR3 length: 13 residues. This chain's CDR3 is CSAPETANTEAFF. Written as DNA, the CDR3 is TGCAGTGCTCCCGAGACTGCGAACACTGAAGCTTTCTTT.

This sequence joins TRBV29-1 and TRBJ2-5; unclear D gene. The CDR3 spans 10 residues. Germline values: CDR1 SQVTM, CDR2 ANQGSEA. V was cut by 8 bases and J by 11 bases, with 15 bases left in between. The CDR3 nucleotides are TGCAGCACCAGGATTGATGAGCAGTACTTC. Amino acids: CSTRIDEQYF.

Only a few counts were recorded for this clonotype. This chain uses TRBV2 with TRBJ2-5; D is undetermined. The CDR3 runs 13 residues. The V end lost 8 bases, the J end lost 5 bases, and 15 bases lay between the germline ends. The V gene's germline CDR1 is SNHLY and CDR2 FYNNEI. This CDR3 reads CASELRVQETQYF. The CDR3 DNA follows: TGTGCCAGCGAATTGCGCGTCCAGGAGACCCAGTACTTC.

The chain joins TRBV7-9 to TRBJ1-2, with D maybe TRBD1 (6 bases). CDR3 length: 15 residues. CDR1 and CDR2 (germline): SEHNR, FQNEAQ (reference sequence). V was clipped by 0 bases and J by 1 base, with 9 bases between them. CDR3 protein: CASSLARTDNYGYTF. CDR3 bases: TGTGCCAGCAGCTTAGCGAGGACAGATAACTATGGCTACACCTTC. Supplemented by reference TRBV7-9 and TRBJ1-2, the full variable domain reads DTGVSQNPRHKITKRGQNVTFRCDPISEHNRLYWYRQTLGQGPEFLTYFQNEAQLEKSRLLSDRFSAERPKGSFSTLEIQRTEQGDSAMYLCASSLARTDNYGYTFGSGTRLTVV.

The V and J genes are TRBV5-1 and TRBJ2-3; 7 positions match TRBD2. Germline-derived CDR1 and CDR2 are SGHRS and YFSETQ. The junction had 7 bases not matched to a gene; V was cut back by 3 bases and J by 0 bases. The CDR3 is 16 residues long. This CDR3 reads CASSSQLGGSTDTQYF. DNA of the CDR3: TGCGCCAGCAGCTCCCAATTGGGGGGGAGCACAGATACGCAGTATTTT.

The table lists this clonotype with a few counts. The chain links TRBV5-1 to TRBJ2-3; D possibly corresponds to TRBD1 (6 bases). V dropped 3 bases and J dropped 4 bases, with 9 bases sitting between them. The germline CDR1 and CDR2 sequences are SGHRS and YFSETQ. The CDR3 is 13 amino acids. Here the CDR3 DNA reads TGCGCCAGCAGCTCAGGGGTGTCAGATACGCAGTATTTT. Translating it yields CASSSGVSDTQYF.

The chain combines TRBV5-1 with TRBJ2-3, with 8 positions matching TRBD1. CDR3 size: 16 residues. V was pared by 7 bases and J by 5 bases, with 15 bases of the junction left unmatched. Germline V CDR1 and CDR2: SGHRS, YFSETQ. The CDR3 sequence: CASGDGQGTNGDTQYF. CDR3 nucleotides: TGCGCCAGCGGGGACGGACAGGGAACCAATGGAGATACGCAGTATTTT.

This clonotype showed up just a few times. This rearrangement joins TRBV5-1 to TRBJ2-2; D is ambiguous. Trimming stripped 0 bases from V and 6 bases from J, with 6 bases between. Germline loops: CDR1 SGHRS, CDR2 YFSETQ. The CDR3 loop spans 13 amino acids. The CDR3 DNA reads as TGCGCCAGCAGCTTGGAAGGATCCGGGGAGCTGTTTTTT. Its translation: CASSLEGSGELFF.

The chain joins TRBV12-3 or TRBV12-4 to TRBJ2-3; 9 bases align to TRBD2. This CDR3 is built from 14 residues. Losses at the gene ends were 6 bases for V and 6 bases for J; bases not matched to a gene: 7. CDR3 sequence (DNA): TGTGCCAGCAGGGTGACTAGCGGCGCGGATACGCAGTATTTT. Its translation is CASRVTSGADTQYF.

The V gene is TRBV20-1, the J gene TRBJ2-2; D is unresolved. This CDR3 has 12 residues. Germline V lookup: CDR1 DFQATT, CDR2 SNEGSKA (reference sequence). Between the trimmed V and J ends, which lost 0 bases and 6 bases, there was a span of 5 bases. This CDR3 reads CSAREQAGELFF. In nucleotides, the CDR3 is TGCAGTGCTAGAGAGCAGGCCGGGGAGCTGTTTTTT.

This clonotype was detected many times. The chain links TRBV12-3 or TRBV12-4 to TRBJ2-1; 7 bases align to TRBD1. This CDR3 region has 13 residues. V shed 6 bases, J shed 4 bases, and the junction held 3 bases outside the gene matches. CDR3 sequence (DNA): TGTGCCAGCAGCCTGACAGGGTACAATGAGCAGTTCTTC. Translated, it gives CASSLTGYNEQFF.